The rows below give T cell receptor beta chains drawn from one sample of a study of blood T cell repertoires in COVID-19. Here immunoSEQ multiplex PCR was the method, and the copy in TCRdb shows in-frame clones only, minus some. The table shows over 110,000 clones, with about 87% occurring only once. The material sequenced was peripheral blood. The receptor source for this set is a human donor in a cohort sampled during active COVID-19. Each CDR3 is given with its conserved first and last residue. Fields, in order: J gene, V gene, CDR3 protein.

J gene: TRBJ2-2; V gene: TRBV24-1; CDR3 protein: CATSQSRATGELFF
J gene: TRBJ1-5; V gene: TRBV6-6; CDR3 protein: CASSRLGSQPQHF
J gene: TRBJ2-1; V gene: TRBV18; CDR3 protein: CASSPRLAGGANEQFF
J gene: TRBJ2-1; V gene: TRBV3-1/TRBV3-2; CDR3 protein: CASSQLGLAGAYNEQFF
J gene: TRBJ2-2; V gene: TRBV7-2; CDR3 protein: CASSSRGSGAAGELFF
J gene: TRBJ1-2; V gene: TRBV7-8; CDR3 protein: CASSLKSGYRDRASGYTF
J gene: TRBJ1-4; V gene: TRBV5-1; CDR3 protein: CASSWGGPNEKLFF
J gene: TRBJ2-2; V gene: TRBV27; CDR3 protein: CASSLRAWSTGELFF
J gene: TRBJ2-1; V gene: TRBV5-4; CDR3 protein: CASMTDGGVYNEQFF
J gene: TRBJ2-3; V gene: TRBV6-2/TRBV6-3; CDR3 protein: CASSYSAGGPRDTQYF
J gene: TRBJ1-1; V gene: TRBV19; CDR3 protein: CASSIYGARDTEAFF
J gene: TRBJ2-1; V gene: TRBV5-6; CDR3 protein: CASSPTGIDEQFF
J gene: TRBJ2-1; V gene: TRBV3-1/TRBV3-2; CDR3 protein: CASSQGLSPRYNEQFF
J gene: TRBJ1-3; V gene: TRBV19; CDR3 protein: CASSNAPKGYSGNTIYF
J gene: TRBJ2-1; V gene: TRBV27; CDR3 protein: CASSLYSGLSIQDSSYNEQFF
J gene: TRBJ2-1; V gene: TRBV11-2; CDR3 protein: CASSDLSGGASNEQFF
J gene: TRBJ1-5; V gene: TRBV4-1; CDR3 protein: CASSRILDSNQPQHF
J gene: TRBJ1-2; V gene: TRBV29-1; CDR3 protein: CSVEKTRDGYTF
J gene: TRBJ1-6; V gene: TRBV4-3; CDR3 protein: CASSPADRVGSPLHF
J gene: TRBJ1-6; V gene: TRBV30; CDR3 protein: CAWSFGGSYNSPLHF
J gene: TRBJ2-2; V gene: TRBV11-3; CDR3 protein: CASSLARAGSGELFF
J gene: TRBJ2-7; V gene: TRBV27; CDR3 protein: CASSLAGGPNEQYF
J gene: TRBJ1-6; V gene: TRBV27; CDR3 protein: CASSSFTGDNNSPLHF
J gene: TRBJ1-2; V gene: TRBV7-8; CDR3 protein: CASSSGNRDGYTF
J gene: TRBJ2-3; V gene: TRBV7-9; CDR3 protein: CASSFWGTSGGGSTDTQYF
J gene: TRBJ2-3; V gene: TRBV5-8; CDR3 protein: CASSPDLRPSPETQYF
J gene: TRBJ2-7; V gene: TRBV29-1; CDR3 protein: CSVGTVYEQYF